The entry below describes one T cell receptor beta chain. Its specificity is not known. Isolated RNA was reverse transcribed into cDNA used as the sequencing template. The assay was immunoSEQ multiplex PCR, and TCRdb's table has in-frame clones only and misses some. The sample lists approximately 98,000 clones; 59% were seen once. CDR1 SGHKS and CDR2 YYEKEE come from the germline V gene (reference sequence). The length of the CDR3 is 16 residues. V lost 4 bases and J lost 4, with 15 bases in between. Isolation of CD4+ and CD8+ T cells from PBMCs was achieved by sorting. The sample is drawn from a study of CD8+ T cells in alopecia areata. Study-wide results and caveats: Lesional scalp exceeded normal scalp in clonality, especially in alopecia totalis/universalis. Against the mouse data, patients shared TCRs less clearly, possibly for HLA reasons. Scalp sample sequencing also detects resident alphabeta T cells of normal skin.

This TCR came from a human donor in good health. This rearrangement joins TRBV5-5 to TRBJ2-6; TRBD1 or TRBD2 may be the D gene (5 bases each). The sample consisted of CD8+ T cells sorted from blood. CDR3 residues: CASSQDGGTGANVLTF. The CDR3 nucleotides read TGTGCCAGCAGCCAAGATGGGGGTACCGGGGCCAACGTCCTGACTTTC.